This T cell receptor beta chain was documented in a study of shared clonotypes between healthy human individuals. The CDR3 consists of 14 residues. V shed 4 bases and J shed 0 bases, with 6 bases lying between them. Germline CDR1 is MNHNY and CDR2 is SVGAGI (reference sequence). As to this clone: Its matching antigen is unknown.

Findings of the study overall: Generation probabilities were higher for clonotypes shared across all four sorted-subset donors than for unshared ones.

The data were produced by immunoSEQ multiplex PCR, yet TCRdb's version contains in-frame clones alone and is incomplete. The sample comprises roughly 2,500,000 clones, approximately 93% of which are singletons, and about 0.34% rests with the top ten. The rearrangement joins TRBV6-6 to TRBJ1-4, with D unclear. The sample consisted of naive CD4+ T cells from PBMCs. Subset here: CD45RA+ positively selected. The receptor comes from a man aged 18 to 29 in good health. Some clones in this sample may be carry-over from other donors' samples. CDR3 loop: CASSSGSTNEKLFF. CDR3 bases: TGTGCCAGCAGTTCCGGTTCAACTAATGAAAAACTGTTTTTT.